This section outlines one T cell receptor (beta chain) sequence together with its context. The CDR3 loop spans 14 amino acids. Germline values: CDR1 SGHTA, CDR2 FQGNSA. Trimming left V 5 bases short and J 4 bases short, with 14 bases between. This sample is drawn from a study of blood T cell repertoires in COVID-19. In terms of age and location, participants ranged from about 18 to 95 years and lived in about two dozen US areas. Each recovered donor of Cohort 3 presented with two negative PCRs, clearance, or symptom resolution. The data were produced by immunoSEQ multiplex PCR, yet TCRdb's version contains in-frame clones alone and is incomplete. The profile covers about 350,000 clones, with more than 70% appearing a single time and approximately 5.3% taken by the ten largest.

This receptor was obtained from a woman younger than 45 who had recovered from COVID-19. Sequences were obtained from PBMCs or T cells enriched from blood (not recorded which). V gene TRBV7-2 combines with J gene TRBJ1-1, with D maybe TRBD1 (6 bases). DNA for the CDR3: TGTGCCAGCAGCCCGCACGGGGGGCCCACTGAAGCTTTCTTT. Translation: CASSPHGGPTEAFF. The full variable domain, completed using reference TRBV7-2 and TRBJ1-1, is GAGVSQSPSNKVTEKGKDVELRCDPISGHTALYWYRQSLGQGLEFLIYFQGNSAPDKSGLPSDRFSAERTGGSVSTLTIQRTQQEDSAVYLCASSPHGGPTEAFFGQGTRLTVV.